This T cell receptor beta chain was found in a study of blood T cell repertoires in COVID-19. Study overall: T cells, B-cell-depleted T cells, or PBMCs provided the cDNA or gDNA that served as material.

This clone is a singleton in its sample. Original processing methods: Amplified reference gene primers provided the basis for estimating nucleated cell counts. The data were produced by immunoSEQ multiplex PCR, yet TCRdb's version contains in-frame clones alone and is incomplete. The D gene and trimming were derived from the DNA, and the V and J assignments and clone size from that table. In the table there are roughly 180,000 clones, 79% of which are singletons. Trimming shortened V by 0 bases and J by 0 bases, and 12 bases separated the two germline ends. This CDR3 is 17 amino acids long. Germline loops: CDR1 LGHDT, CDR2 YNNKEL (reference sequence).

The sequence derives from a man aged 55-75 years with active or convalescent COVID-19. This sequence joins TRBV3-1 (or the pseudogene TRBV3-2) and TRBJ2-1; D is undetermined. What was sequenced was peripheral blood. The CDR3 spells CASSQDRLDSSYNEQFF. In DNA form, the CDR3 reads TGTGCCAGCAGCCAAGATAGGCTAGATAGCTCCTACAATGAGCAGTTCTTC.